Following are 26 T cell receptor beta chains from one sample sequenced in a study of T cell responses to AZD1222 COVID-19 vaccine. Assay used: immunoSEQ multiplex PCR; TCRdb lists only in-frame clones, some missing. Among 90,000 to 150,000 clones listed, over 75% were seen once. The sequenced sample was peripheral blood, obtained on day 0 of AZD1222 vaccination. These receptors originate from an adult in good health.

The chain carries TRBV5-8 and TRBJ1-1; D ambiguous. Germline assignment: CDR1 SGHTS and CDR2 YDEGEE. The CDR3 is 15 residues long. V was shortened by 0 bases and J by 4 bases, with 13 bases between the two germline ends. CDR3 bases: TGTGCCAGCAGCTTGGAACCAGGCCCCTTCACTGAAGCTTTCTTT. It yields the protein CASSLEPGPFTEAFF. Variable domain in full (rest from reference TRBV5-8 and TRBJ1-1): EAGVTQSPTHLIKTRGQQATLRCSPISGHTSVYWYQQALGLGLQFLLWYDEGEERNRGNFPPRFSGRQFPNYSSELNVNALELEDSALYLCASSLEPGPFTEAFFGQGTRLTVV.

The V call is TRBV6-2 or TRBV6-3, the J call TRBJ1-4; D gene ambiguous. Trimming shortened V by 4 bases and J by 8 bases, and 8 bases separated the two germline ends. The CDR3 contains 12 residues. The germline V gene has CDR1 MNHEY and CDR2 SVGEGT. Here the CDR3 DNA reads TGTGCCAGCAGTTCCACTCGGGAAAAACTGTTTTTT. It codes for CASSSTREKLFF.

The chain carries TRBV30 and TRBJ1-5; possibly TRBD1 for D (5 bases). Trimming removed 4 bases from V and 3 bases from J, with 10 bases in between. The CDR3 consists of 13 residues. Germline V CDR1 and CDR2: GTSNPN, SVGIG (reference sequence). The CDR3 nucleotides read TGTGCCTGGAATGGGGACCCCAATCAGCCCCAGCATTTT. Protein product: CAWNGDPNQPQHF.

The chain recombines TRBV10-1 with TRBJ2-1; possible D gene TRBD2, 6 bases. The germline V gene encodes CDR1 WNHNN and CDR2 SYGVQD (reference sequence). The V end lost 5 bases, the J end lost 6 bases, and 17 bases lay between the germline ends. This CDR3 has 15 amino acids. The CDR3 loop reads CASSPGIAASNEQFF. DNA for the CDR3: TGCGCCAGCAGTCCCGGGATAGCGGCTTCCAATGAGCAGTTCTTC.

This clone was detected only a few times. V usage is TRBV3-1 (or the pseudogene TRBV3-2) and J usage is TRBJ1-6, with no clear D. This CDR3 spans 11 amino acids. Germline V gene data show CDR1 as LGHDT and CDR2 as YNNKEL (reference sequence). The V end was cut by 1 base, the J end by 9 bases, with 1 base between. Here the CDR3 reads CASSQGSPLHF. The CDR3 nucleotides read TGTGCCAGCAGCCAAGGTTCACCCCTCCACTTT.

The J gene is TRBJ1-1, the V gene TRBV5-6, with a tentative D call TRBD1 (5 bases). Germline V lookup: CDR1 SGHDT, CDR2 YYEEEE. V lost 2 bases and J lost 1, with 6 bases in between. The CDR3 loop spans 13 amino acids. Here the CDR3 DNA reads TGTGCCAGCAGCTTTGACAGGAACACTGAAGCTTTCTTT. Protein product: CASSFDRNTEAFF.

J is TRBJ1-2 and V is TRBV7-9; a possible D gene is TRBD1 (6 bases). Trimming removed 7 bases from V and 0 bases from J, with 12 bases in between. Germline V CDR1 and CDR2: SEHNR, FQNEAQ (reference sequence). This CDR3 is 14 amino acids long. DNA for the CDR3: TGTGCCAGCACTACCAACAGGGCTAACTATGGCTACACCTTC. Encoded protein: CASTTNRANYGYTF.

V gene TRBV7-2 combines with J gene TRBJ2-7; D not resolved. From germline, CDR1 is SGHTA and CDR2 FQGNSA. The CDR3 extends over 15 amino acids. Trimming took off 4 bases at V and 3 bases at J, with 16 bases between the two ends. The CDR3 here is CASSSTPGISYEQYF. In nucleotides, the CDR3 is TGTGCCAGCAGCTCCACGCCCGGAATAAGCTACGAGCAGTACTTC. The full variable domain, its missing parts supplied by reference TRBV7-2 and TRBJ2-7, is GAGVSQSPSNKVTEKGKDVELRCDPISGHTALYWYRQSLGQGLEFLIYFQGNSAPDKSGLPSDRFSAERTGGSVSTLTIQRTQQEDSAVYLCASSSTPGISYEQYFGPGTRLTVT.

This chain links TRBV3-1 (or the pseudogene TRBV3-2) with TRBJ2-7; the D gene is possibly TRBD2 (6 bases). Germline CDR1 LGHDT, CDR2 YNNKEL (reference sequence). The CDR3 contains 15 residues. Between the trimmed V and J ends, which lost 1 base and 0 bases, there was a span of 10 bases. The DNA for the CDR3 is TGTGCCAGCAGCCAAGGACTAGGTCCCTCCTACGAGCAGTACTTC. This encodes CASSQGLGPSYEQYF.

This chain links TRBV6-5 with TRBJ2-7, with D possibly TRBD1 on 5 matching bases. This CDR3 comprises 12 residues. V was pared by 6 bases and J by 2 bases, with 8 bases between. CDR1 is MNHEY, CDR2 SVGAGI, per germline. This chain's CDR3 is CASSRTTYEQYF. CDR3 DNA: TGTGCCAGCAGCAGGACAACCTACGAGCAGTACTTC.

The chain uses TRBV5-6 and TRBJ2-5; TRBD1 is a possible D gene (5 bases). Germline loops: CDR1 SGHDT, CDR2 YYEEEE. The length of the CDR3 is 14 residues. V was trimmed by 4 bases and J by 5 bases, leaving 15 bases between them. CDR3 region: CASSLTVSRETQYF. Written as DNA, the CDR3 is TGTGCCAGCAGCCTGACAGTCTCAAGGGAGACCCAGTACTTC.

The chain couples TRBV7-2 to TRBJ2-7, with TRBD2 matching 7 bases. This CDR3 is built from 19 residues. Trimming took 2 bases from V and 1 from J; bases not matched to a gene: 17. Germline V gene lookup returns CDR1 SGHTA and CDR2 FQGNSA. CDR3 sequence reads: CASSLQAGSGAGLSYEQYF. Written as DNA, the CDR3 is TGTGCCAGCAGCTTACAGGCGGGGAGCGGGGCCGGGCTTTCCTACGAGCAGTACTTC.

V is TRBV4-3 and J is TRBJ2-7, with 10 bases that match TRBD1. The germline V gene encodes CDR1 LGHNA and CDR2 YSLEER. V lost 4 bases and J lost 4; bases outside the gene matches: 4. This CDR3 region has 14 residues. This CDR3 is CASSPGTGAYEQYF. The CDR3, as DNA: TGCGCCAGCAGCCCCGGGACAGGGGCATACGAGCAGTACTTC.

The chain couples TRBV6-5 to TRBJ1-2, with D hard to call. Per germline, CDR1 MNHEY and CDR2 SVGAGI. Deletions cut 7 bases from V and 14 bases from J, with 23 bases between. CDR3 length: 13 residues. CDR3: CASTEGSKGLRTF. Here the CDR3 DNA reads TGTGCCAGCACAGAAGGCTCGAAAGGGTTGCGGACCTTC.

This clone was recorded once. The J gene is TRBJ1-4, the V gene TRBV12-3 or TRBV12-4, with D possibly matching TRBD1 (5 bases). V lost 6 bases and J 8 bases, leaving 13 bases between the germline ends. This CDR3 is built from 13 residues. The CDR3 DNA is TGTGCCAGCAGCGTGGGACGGGGAGAAAAACTGTTTTTT. Amino acid sequence: CASSVGRGEKLFF.

This chain links TRBV11-2 with TRBJ2-7; D is perhaps TRBD1 (5 bases). The CDR3 runs to 13 residues. Trimming cost V 5 bases and J 3 bases, with 11 bases left between them. Looked up from germline, CDR1 is SGHAT and CDR2 is FQNNGV. This CDR3 reads CASSPDMSYEQYF. The CDR3 region has the DNA TGTGCCAGCAGCCCGGACATGAGCTACGAGCAGTACTTC.

The CDR3 nucleotides are TGTGCCAGCAGTTACGACAGGGCGAACACTGAAGCTTTCTTT. Amino acids: CASSYDRANTEAFF. This chain joins TRBV6-5 and TRBJ1-1; 7 bases agree with TRBD1. V lost 2 bases and J lost 1; bases outside the gene matches: 1. CDR1 MNHEY and CDR2 SVGAGI come from the germline V gene. The CDR3 loop spans 14 amino acids.

The rearrangement links TRBV11-3 to TRBJ2-1, with D hard to call. The ends were cut back, 2 bases at V and 6 bases at J, with 11 bases in the middle. Germline values: CDR1 SGHNT, CDR2 YENEEA. CDR3 length: 14 amino acids. In DNA form, the CDR3 reads TGTGCCAGCAGCTTATTACAGTATAGCAATGAGCAGTTCTTC. It is translated as CASSLLQYSNEQFF.

The chain employs TRBV7-2 and TRBJ2-5; no clear D. Germline loops: CDR1 SGHTA, CDR2 FQGNSA. The V gene lost 5 bases and the J gene lost 4 bases, with 14 bases spanning the gap. CDR3 size: 14 residues. Here the CDR3 reads CASSTRMVAETQYF. CDR3 nucleotide sequence: TGTGCCAGCAGCACCAGGATGGTCGCAGAGACCCAGTACTTC.

The V call is TRBV4-2, the J call TRBJ1-6; D remains unclear. Germline CDR1 and CDR2: LGHNA and YNFKEQ. V dropped 5 bases and J dropped 9 bases, with 8 bases sitting between them. This CDR3 has 12 residues. In nucleotides, the CDR3 is TGTGCCAGCAGCTCCGAGGTTTCACCCCTCCACTTT. Translating it yields CASSSEVSPLHF.

The chain recombines TRBV5-1 with TRBJ1-2, with 9 positions matching TRBD1. Per the germline V gene, CDR1 is SGHRS and CDR2 is YFSETQ. The CDR3 has 13 amino acids. V was clipped by 7 bases and J by 8 bases; unmatched bases: 9. CDR3 sequence: CASAQQGANGYTF. The DNA for the CDR3 is TGCGCCAGCGCCCAACAGGGGGCGAACGGCTACACCTTC. The variable domain in full, completed from reference TRBV5-1 and TRBJ1-2, reads KAGVTQTPRYLIKTRGQQVTLSCSPISGHRSVSWYQQTPGQGLQFLFEYFSETQRNKGNFPGRFSGRQFSNSRSEMNVSTLELGDSALYLCASAQQGANGYTFGSGTRLTVV.

The rearrangement links TRBV28 to TRBJ2-1; possibly TRBD2 for D (6 bases). This CDR3 has 16 amino acids. CDR1 is MDHEN and CDR2 is SYDVKM in the germline V gene. V lost 4 bases, J lost 4 bases, and 17 bases lay in between. CDR3 sequence: CASSSSGTHKYNEQFF. The CDR3 DNA is TGTGCCAGCAGTTCATCCGGGACTCATAAATACAATGAGCAGTTCTTC.

As concerns this clone: Germline and junction disagree at one end, which may indicate a read error. The chain is built from TRBV7-7 and TRBJ2-2, with 7 bases matching TRBD1. This CDR3 contains 19 residues. CDR1 is SSHAT and CDR2 is FNYEAQ in the germline V gene (reference sequence). The CDR3 loop reads CASSYPPSAQGVWTGELFF. The CDR3 nucleotides are TGTGCTAGCAGCTACCCACCATCCGCTCAGGGGGTCTGGACCGGGGAGCTGTTTTTT.

The chain couples TRBV28 to TRBJ1-5, with 10 bases that match TRBD1. The CDR3 runs to 15 residues. The junction had 7 bases not matched to a gene; V was cut back by 6 bases and J by 5 bases. In germline, CDR1 is MDHEN, CDR2 SYDVKM. CDR3 residues: CASSSPGQGYQPQHF. CDR3 bases: TGTGCCAGCAGCTCACCGGGACAGGGGTATCAGCCCCAGCATTTT.

This rearrangement joins TRBV30 to TRBJ1-1; no reliable D call. The germline gives CDR1 GTSNPN, CDR2 SVGIG (reference sequence). The CDR3 runs 12 residues. V lost 1 base to trimming and J lost 4 bases, with 7 bases between them. The CDR3 reads CAWSGRRTEAFF. The CDR3 DNA reads TGTGCCTGGAGTGGGCGCCGCACTGAAGCTTTCTTT. The full variable domain, with the rest looked up from reference TRBV30 and TRBJ1-1, is SQTIHQWPATLVQPVGSPLSLECTVEGTSNPNLYWYRQAAGRGLQLLFYSVGIGQISSEVPQNLSASRPQDRQFILSSKKLLLSDSGFYLCAWSGRRTEAFFGQGTRLTVV.

The genes are TRBV11-3 and TRBJ2-7; D gene unclear. Germline V lookup: CDR1 SGHNT, CDR2 YENEEA. The CDR3 has 14 amino acids. With 3 bases removed from V and 2 bases from J, the gap between germline ends came to 11 bases. As DNA, the CDR3 is TGTGCCAGCAGCTTTGGCTTTAGAGCCTACGAGCAGTACTTC. Translation gives CASSFGFRAYEQYF. Full variable domain (remainder filled in from reference TRBV11-3 and TRBJ2-7): EAGVVQSPRYKIIEKKQPVAFWCNPISGHNTLYWYLQNLGQGPELLIRYENEEAVDDSQLPKDRFSAERLKGVDSTLKIQPAELGDSAVYLCASSFGFRAYEQYFGPGTRLTVT.